The source of this T cell receptor beta chain is a study of preoperative IRX-2 immunotherapy in early breast cancer. TCRdb's copy holds only in-frame clones and misses some; the assay was immunoSEQ multiplex PCR. Among roughly 43,000 clones listed, over 85% were seen once. Indicated treatment: preoperative locoregional IRX-2 cytokine immunotherapy. Samples came from a phase Ib trial of preoperative locoregional IRX-2 cytokine immunotherapy. Trimming cost V 0 bases and J 2 bases, with 4 bases left between them. The CDR3 length is 13 residues. In germline, CDR1 is SGHVS, CDR2 FQNEAQ. The chain recombines TRBV7-8 with TRBJ1-2; D call uncertain. This specimen was tumor tissue, taken after IRX-2 immunotherapy. The TCR comes from a human donor with breast cancer. Written as DNA, the CDR3 is TGTGCCAGCAGCTTAGCAGAGAACTATGGCTACACCTTC. Protein: CASSLAENYGYTF.